The clone carrying this T cell receptor beta chain occurred a few times. Its specificity is unknown. This entry belongs to a study of T-cell reconstitution after alpha-beta-depleted transplantation in children. Study-level findings and limits: T-cell numbers and diversity, one year after transplant, stemmed largely from T cells that were newly produced. Several hundred expanded graft clones reportedly were the source of alpha-beta T cells about two months after transplant. Surviving recipient T cells and thymic progenitors accounted for the high day-60 TCRbeta diversity observed in some patients.

This CDR3 region has 12 residues. CDR1 and CDR2 (germline): SQVTM, ANQGSEA. V was shortened by 5 bases and J by 10 bases, with 15 bases between the two germline ends. Preparation of the TCRbeta library involved a method that used unique molecular identifiers. TCRdb called the PCR reads again in MiXCR, with one record for every CDR3 protein. Here the sample spans 900,000 or so distinct CDR3 sequences, 16% being singletons. This rearrangement joins TRBV29-1 to TRBJ2-1, with D possibly matching TRBD2 (6 bases). This receptor was identified in a male patient under 18 who had a stem cell transplant for acute lymphoblastic leukemia, so the T cells may come from the graft donor. Specimen: PBMCs, mostly from graft donor cells, collected 360 days after TCRalphabeta/CD19-depleted stem cell transplant. The CDR3 reads CSVPSTSWEQFF. CDR3 coding DNA: TGCAGCGTTCCGTCGACTAGTTGGGAGCAGTTCTTC.